This T cell receptor (beta chain) was identified during a study of blood T cell repertoires in COVID-19. Across the whole study: Both acute and convalescent COVID-19 samples were obtained from the United States, Italy and Spain.

V lost 2 bases and J lost 5; bases outside the gene matches: 3. Germline-derived CDR1 and CDR2 are KGHDR and SFDVKD. This CDR3 is built from 15 residues. As handled by the study authors: Amplification with reference gene primers provided the estimates of nucleated cell counts. Data came from immunoSEQ multiplex PCR; TCRdb stores just in-frame clones and leaves some out. V, J and clone size are taken as reported in that table, and D and trimming were inferred from the DNA itself. This table has around 400,000 clones, about 87% appearing once. V is TRBV24-1 and J is TRBJ2-2, with 8 bases aligning to TRBD1. Sequenced: peripheral blood. This receptor was taken from a woman in her fifties or sixties with COVID-19, enrolled during active disease. The CDR3 sequence: CATSDSTGVTGELFF. The CDR3 coding sequence is TGTGCCACCAGTGATTCGACAGGGGTTACCGGGGAGCTGTTTTTT.